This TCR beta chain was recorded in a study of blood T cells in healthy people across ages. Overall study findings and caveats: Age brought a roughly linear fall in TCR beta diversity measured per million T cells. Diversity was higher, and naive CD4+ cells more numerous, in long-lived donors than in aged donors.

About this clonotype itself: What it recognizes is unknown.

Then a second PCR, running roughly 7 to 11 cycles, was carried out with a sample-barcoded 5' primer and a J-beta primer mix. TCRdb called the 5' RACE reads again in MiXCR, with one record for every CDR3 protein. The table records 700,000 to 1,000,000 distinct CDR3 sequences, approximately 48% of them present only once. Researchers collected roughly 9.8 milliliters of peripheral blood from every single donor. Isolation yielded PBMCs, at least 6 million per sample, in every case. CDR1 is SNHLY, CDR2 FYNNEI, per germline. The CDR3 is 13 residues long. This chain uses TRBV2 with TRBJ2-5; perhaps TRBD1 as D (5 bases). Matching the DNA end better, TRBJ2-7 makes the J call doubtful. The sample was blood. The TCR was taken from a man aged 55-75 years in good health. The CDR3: CASRTQDHYEQYF. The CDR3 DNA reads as TGTGCCAGCAGGACACAGGATCATTACGAGCAGTACTTC.